These T cell receptor beta chains were read from a single sample in a study of regulatory T cells in long-lasting Graves disease. From the multiplex PCR reads, TCRdb called clonotypes with MiXCR, one entry per CDR3 protein. Seen here are roughly 450,000 distinct CDR3 sequences, approximately 23% observed once, and the top ten hold about an eighth. Source: peripheral blood mononuclear cells (PBMCs), taken when the disease was refractory, from a patient treated with antithyroid drugs. The receptor source for this set is a female donor with Graves disease. CDR3s include the opening cysteine and the closing phenylalanine or tryptophan. Fields, in order: D gene, clone size, J gene, V gene, CDR3 DNA, CDR3 protein. The D gene is left open where the match is weak. The listing skips clone size in some rows; elsewhere it reads once, few, many or a size class.

. many TRBJ2-7 TRBV27 TGTGCCAGCCGCTTAGGGTCCTCCTACGAGCAGTACTTC CASRLGSSYEQYF
TRBD2 many TRBJ2-5 TRBV12-3/TRBV12-4 TGTGCCAGCAGTTTACGTAGCGGGGCAGCAAGGGAGACCCAGTACTTC CASSLRSGAARETQYF
. many TRBJ1-1 TRBV9 TGTGCCAGCAGCGTTCAAGGGGCTGAAGCTTTCTTT CASSVQGAEAFF
. . TRBJ2-7 TRBV20-1 TGCAGTGCTAGAGCACCCTACGCCTCCTCCTACGAGCAGTACTTC CSARAPYASSYEQYF
. many TRBJ2-5 TRBV11-1 TGTGCCAGCAGCCCCCGGGTCGCAGGGGATGGGGAGACCCAGTACTTC CASSPRVAGDGETQYF
TRBD1 . TRBJ2-5 TRBV27 TGTGCCAGCAGTTTATCTGTGACAGGGGGTGTTCAAGAGACCCAGTACTTC CASSLSVTGGVQETQYF
. few TRBJ1-1 TRBV5-1 TGCGCCAGCAGCTCCGAGGGGACCGGCCTTGAAGCTTTCTTT CASSSEGTGLEAFF
. . TRBJ2-4 TRBV6-1 TGTGCCAGCAGTGGCAGGTTAGCCAAAAACATTCAGTACTTC CASSGRLAKNIQYF
. many TRBJ2-7 TRBV28 TGTGCCAGCAGTTTTTGGGGCGCGATCGGGGAGCAGTACTTC CASSFWGAIGEQYF
. . TRBJ1-2 TRBV3-1 TGTGCCAGCACCCCAACCAGGGCAAACTATGGCTACACCTTC CASTPTRANYGYTF
. few TRBJ1-1 TRBV28 TGCGTAACCTGGGAAGGGGCGCGAGGCGGCACTGAAGCTTTCTTT CVTWEGARGGTEAFF
. . TRBJ1-1 TRBV19 TGTGCCAGTACCCCCACCCCAGTGGGGATCACTGAAGCTTTCTTT CASTPTPVGITEAFF
. many TRBJ1-1 TRBV12-3/TRBV12-4 TGTGCCAGCAGACACCAGCGGGGGGCGGCTTCTGAAGCTTTCTTT CASRHQRGAASEAFF
. many TRBJ2-7 TRBV28 TGTGCCAGCAGCTGGTTGAGCTCCTACGAGCAGTACTTC CASSWLSSYEQYF
. many TRBJ1-4 TRBV6-5 TGTGCCAGCAGTTACTCACCTAATGAAAAACTGTTTTTT CASSYSPNEKLFF
. . TRBJ2-5 TRBV6-2/TRBV6-3 TGTGCCAGCAGAAGAGTCGGGTACCAAGAGACCCAGTACTTC CASRRVGYQETQYF
. . TRBJ1-1 TRBV3-1 TGTGCCAGCAGCCAAGTGGTAAACACTGAAGCTTTCTTT CASSQVVNTEAFF
. few TRBJ1-2 TRBV7-9 TGTGCCAGCAGCCCCGCTCGGGAATACTATGGCTACACCTTC CASSPAREYYGYTF
TRBD2 many TRBJ2-7 TRBV12-3/TRBV12-4 TGTGCCAGCAGTTACGTCCTAGGGACTAGCGGAATCTACGAGCAGTACTTC CASSYVLGTSGIYEQYF
TRBD1 few TRBJ1-5 TRBV30 TGTGCCTGGAGTGCCCTAAGGACAGGGTTAGGCCAGCCCCAGCATTTT CAWSALRTGLGQPQHF
. few TRBJ2-7 TRBV28 TGTGCCAGCAGACTAGCCCTCTCCTACGAGCAGTACTTC CASRLALSYEQYF
. many TRBJ1-2 TRBV12-3/TRBV12-4 TGTGCCAGCAGGAGGGAGGGTGGCTACACCTTC CASRREGGYTF
. . TRBJ2-5 TRBV10-3 TGTGCCATCAGTCTTTCCAGGGTGGAGACCCAGTACTTC CAISLSRVETQYF
TRBD2 . TRBJ2-1 TRBV11-3 TGTGCCAGCAGCTTAGAACTAGCGGGGTACAATGAGCAGTTCTTC CASSLELAGYNEQFF
. once TRBJ1-4 TRBV5-1 TGCGCCAGCAGTCGTGTCGGACAGCAAAATGAAAAACTGTTTTTT CASSRVGQQNEKLFF
. many TRBJ2-5 TRBV2 TGTGCCAGCATGGGGGATGTGGTGCGCAGGGCCCAGTACTTC CASMGDVVRRAQYF
. many TRBJ2-5 TRBV12-3/TRBV12-4 TGTGCCAGCAGTTTAAGGATCGGAGAGACCCAGTACTTC CASSLRIGETQYF
. few TRBJ2-5 TRBV6-2/TRBV6-3 TGTGCCAGCAGTTACGTCAGGGCAGAAGAGACCCAGTACTTC CASSYVRAEETQYF
TRBD1 many TRBJ2-6 TRBV12-3/TRBV12-4 TGTGCCAGCAGAATAGGGACAGGCAAAGGAGGGGCCAACGTCCTGACTTTC CASRIGTGKGGANVLTF
TRBD1 many TRBJ2-7 TRBV6-5 TGTGCCAGCAGTTCAACCCCGGGACAGGGGGCGCTGGCCCCCTACCCCGAGCAGTACTTC CASSSTPGQGALAPYPEQYF
. . TRBJ1-2 TRBV7-2 TGTGCCAGCAGCTTGGTAAGCTATGGCTACACCTTC CASSLVSYGYTF
TRBD2 . TRBJ2-3 TRBV12-3/TRBV12-4 TGTGCCAGCAGTGCCCGACTAGCGGGGTCTAGCACAGATACGCAGTATTTT CASSARLAGSSTDTQYF
. many TRBJ1-1 TRBV5-6 TGTGCCAGCAGCCAGGTGACTCTTAGGAACACTGAAGCTTTCTTT CASSQVTLRNTEAFF
TRBD2 . TRBJ2-7 TRBV27 TGTGCCGTAGCGGGGTCCGGAAGCTCCTACGAGCAGTACTTC CAVAGSGSSYEQYF
. many TRBJ2-7 TRBV11-3 TGTGCCAGCAGCTTAGTCGGGGTGAGAGAGCAGTACTTC CASSLVGVREQYF
TRBD1 few TRBJ2-1 TRBV20-1 TGCAGTGCTCCTCAACAGGGGGCTATTGAGCAGTTCTTC CSAPQQGAIEQFF
. . TRBJ2-6 TRBV6-1 TGTGCCAGCAGTGGGGGGCAGCCTTCTGGGGCCAACGTCCTGACTTTC CASSGGQPSGANVLTF
. few TRBJ1-1 TRBV9 TGTGCCAGCAGCAGGCCTCCCTTCACTGAAGCTTTCTTT CASSRPPFTEAFF
TRBD1 many TRBJ2-5 TRBV10-3 TGTGCCATTGGGGGTTGGGACAGGGGAGGAGAGACCCAGTACTTC CAIGGWDRGGETQYF
. . TRBJ2-7 TRBV7-6 TGTGCCAGCAGCTTAGGACAGGGAGGCGAGCGGTACTTC CASSLGQGGERYF
TRBD1 . TRBJ1-1 TRBV5-1 TGCGCCAGCAGCTTGGGACAGGGAGAAACTGAAGCTTTCTTT CASSLGQGETEAFF
. many TRBJ2-7 TRBV2 TGTGCCTACCGGGACACCTACTACGAGCAGTACTTC CAYRDTYYEQYF
. . TRBJ1-1 TRBV2 TGTGCCAGCAGTGTCCCTCTACCCGGGGGCGTCACTGAAGCTTTCTTT CASSVPLPGGVTEAFF
. many TRBJ1-4 TRBV2 TGTGCCAGCAGGGAGGGAGGCGAAAAACTGTTTTTT CASREGGEKLFF
. many TRBJ2-5 TRBV20-1 TGCAGTGGTGTGGATAACCAAGAGACCCAGTACTTC CSGVDNQETQYF
. . TRBJ2-7 TRBV7-2 TGTGCCAGCAGCTCGGCGTCGGGGGCCTACGAGCAGTACTTC CASSSASGAYEQYF
TRBD1 many TRBJ1-2 TRBV20-1 TGCAGTGCTATACCGGGACAGGGGAGTGGCTACACCTTC CSAIPGQGSGYTF
. many TRBJ2-7 TRBV27 TGTGCCAGCAGTTTATTTTCAAGGACATTGGACGAGCAGTACTTC CASSLFSRTLDEQYF
. many TRBJ1-4 TRBV30 TGTGCCTGGAGTGGGCAGGGCGGAGAAAAACTGTTTTTT CAWSGQGGEKLFF
. many TRBJ1-1 TRBV12-5 TGTGCTAGTGGTTTGGTAGGAGGGACGACAGCTATGAACACTGAAGCTTTCTTT CASGLVGGTTAMNTEAFF
. few TRBJ2-7 TRBV28 TGTGCCAGCAGTGAATACCACTACGAGCAGTACTTC CASSEYHYEQYF
. . TRBJ1-1 TRBV18 TGTGCCGGCTCACCAACGATCATGAACACTGAAGCTTTCTTT CAGSPTIMNTEAFF
. few TRBJ1-5 TRBV6-5 TGTGCCAGCAGTTACTTCGGCGGGGAGAGCAATCAGCCCCAGCATTTT CASSYFGGESNQPQHF
TRBD1 many TRBJ1-2 TRBV6-1 TGTGCCAGCAGCCTTGACAGGGCCCTAAACTATGGCTACACCTTC CASSLDRALNYGYTF
. . TRBJ2-7 TRBV24-1 TGTGCCACCAGTGATACACCGGACGGGGTCGGGGAGCAGTACTTC CATSDTPDGVGEQYF